The source of this T cell receptor beta chain is a study of vaccination and CD4 T cells after COVID-19. At the level of the study: The convalescent population consisted of six males and four females, two of whom were of Hispanic ethnicity. A CEFX pool, an HIV-1 Nef pool, or no peptide went to control cultures.

Treatment here: approximately 9-day PBMC culture with coronavirus spike peptide pools or control peptides (ViraFEST assay). CD4+ T cells that came from the unexposed donor were collected before the COVID-19 pandemic (2011-2018). Broader study findings: Median SARS-CoV-2-reactive clonotype numbers went from about 20 to 38; this increase was not significant.

Remarks on this clonotype: The antigen is not known.

Cultured CD4+ T cells had their DNA profiled by the Oncomine TCR Beta short-read assay. TCRdb re-analysed the PCR reads in MiXCR, keeping a single row per CDR3 protein. The sample records 7,100 or so distinct CDR3 sequences, about 41% being singletons. This CDR3 has 15 residues. Germline-derived CDR1 and CDR2 are SGHTA and FQGNSA. V was clipped by 0 bases and J by 6 bases; unmatched bases: 5. The TCR sequence derives from a human donor in good health. The sample was CD4+ T cells from blood, cultured in vitro. This sequence joins TRBV7-2 and TRBJ2-7; 10 nucleotides match TRBD1. This CDR3 reads CASSLAGTGDFEQYF. Here the CDR3 DNA reads TGTGCCAGCAGCTTAGCCGGGACAGGGGATTTCGAGCAGTACTTC.